This paragraph covers one T cell receptor (beta chain) sequence. Its antigen remains unidentified. The data belong to a study of T cell responses to AZD1222 COVID-19 vaccine. General study points: Among AZD1222 vaccinees, only 5 to 7 were seropositive at baseline.

Germline loops: CDR1 MDHEN, CDR2 SYDVKM. This CDR3 spans 15 amino acids. The V and J ends lost 6 bases and 8 bases, in that order; junction bases with no gene match: 7. Only in-frame clones appear in the TCRdb table, and some are missing; sequencing was by immunoSEQ multiplex PCR. The table shows about 94,000 clones, with around 84% occurring only once. The source material was peripheral blood, sampled 28 days after the second AZD1222 dose. This sequence originates from an adult who received the AZD1222 COVID-19 vaccine. V is TRBV28 and J is TRBJ1-4; TRBD1 aligns across 12 bases. In DNA form, the CDR3 reads TGTGCCAGCAGGCCCGGGACAGGGGGCGGAGAAAAACTGTTTTTT. Its protein is CASRPGTGGGEKLFF.